Below are 29 T cell receptor beta chains sequenced from a single sample in a study of cytomegalovirus exposure and HLA in healthy donors. Researchers ran the PCR with 60 Vbeta and 13 Jbeta primers. TCRdb's table, derived via immunoSEQ multiplex PCR, lists solely in-frame clones and lacks some. Of about 200,000 clones in the sample, over 75% are singletons; the top ten hold approximately 0.22%. Sequenced sample: PBMCs. The receptors shown here come from a girl aged 2-10 years in good health and CMV-seronegative.

The chain recombines TRBV2 with TRBJ2-3, with 8 bases identical to TRBD1. Trimming cost V 6 bases and J 4 bases; bases outside gene matches: 9. The germline CDR1 and CDR2 sequences are SNHLY and FYNNEI. There are 15 residues in the CDR3. CDR3 protein: CASSPSGGRSDTQYF. CDR3 in DNA: TGTGCCAGCAGCCCTTCAGGGGGCCGGTCAGATACGCAGTATTTT.

The V and J genes are TRBV29-1 and TRBJ2-7; 8 positions match TRBD1. J was trimmed by 2 bases and V by 6 bases; bases with no gene match: 12. CDR1 SQVTM and CDR2 ANQGSEA come from the germline V gene. The CDR3 spans 15 residues. The CDR3: CSVAPFRDRPYEQYF. The CDR3 DNA sequence: TGCAGCGTCGCCCCCTTCCGGGACAGGCCCTACGAGCAGTACTTC.

This clone occurred once. The gene calls are TRBV5-1 and TRBJ1-2; TRBD1 matches at 9 bases. The V gene's germline CDR1 is SGHRS and CDR2 YFSETQ. The CDR3 runs to 16 residues. Trimming removed 1 base from V and 2 bases from J; junction bases left unmatched: 6. Here the CDR3 reads CASSLNPGQGNYGYTF. CDR3 nucleotides: TGCGCCAGCAGCTTGAATCCGGGACAGGGAAACTATGGCTACACCTTC.

On this clone: The junction departs from the called germline gene at one end, perhaps through a read error. This sequence joins TRBV7-9 and TRBJ2-1; the D gene is possibly TRBD1 (5 bases). Germline-derived CDR1 and CDR2 are SEHNR and FQNEAQ (reference sequence). The CDR3 is 16 amino acids. This CDR3 is CSSSHLQGTPDAEQFF. The CDR3 DNA reads TGTTCCAGCAGCCACCTTCAGGGAACCCCAGATGCTGAGCAGTTCTTC.

The V gene is TRBV18, the J gene TRBJ2-5, with D perhaps matching TRBD2 (5 bases). Germline V CDR1 and CDR2: KGHSH, LQKENI. This CDR3 comprises 12 residues. V gave up 3 bases and J gave up 11 bases, with 13 bases separating them. The CDR3 sequence: CASSPSSRGQYF. The CDR3 nucleotides read TGTGCCAGCTCACCTTCCTCGAGAGGGCAGTACTTC.

The rearrangement links TRBV6-4 to TRBJ2-3, with 12 bases that match TRBD2. In germline, CDR1 is MRHNA, CDR2 SNTAGT. After removal of 6 bases from V and 3 bases from J, the junction contained 4 bases not matched to a gene. CDR3 length equals 15 residues. This chain's CDR3 is CASRRLAGETDTQYF. For the CDR3, the DNA is TGTGCCAGCAGGAGACTAGCGGGAGAGACAGATACGCAGTATTTT.

The rearrangement joins TRBV6-1 to TRBJ2-1; 13 nucleotides agree with TRBD2. Germline lookup yields CDR1 MNHNS and CDR2 SASEGT. V was pared by 6 bases and J by 3 bases, with 2 bases of the junction left unmatched. The CDR3 is made up of 15 amino acids. Here the CDR3 reads CASSRLAGGYNEQFF. The CDR3, as DNA: TGTGCCAGCAGCAGACTAGCGGGGGGCTACAATGAGCAGTTCTTC.

This CDR3 is CASSFGTDYGYTF. CDR3 in DNA: TGTGCCAGCAGTTTCGGGACAGACTATGGCTACACCTTC. The chain couples TRBV27 to TRBJ1-2; 7 bases line up with TRBD1. Germline V gene data show CDR1 as MNHEY and CDR2 as SMNVEV (reference sequence). V was clipped by 3 bases and J by 3 bases; unmatched bases: 1. The CDR3 is 13 residues long.

This rearrangement joins TRBV6-1 to TRBJ1-1; a weak D match, TRBD1 (5 bases). Trimming pared 1 base from V and 0 bases from J, leaving 6 bases between. CDR1 is MNHNS, CDR2 SASEGT, per germline. The CDR3 covers 14 residues. This CDR3 reads CASSEDRLNTEAFF. As DNA, the CDR3 is TGTGCCAGCAGTGAAGACAGGCTGAACACTGAAGCTTTCTTT.

The chain uses TRBV7-9 and TRBJ1-1; 7 positions agree with TRBD1. CDR3 length: 16 residues. J was trimmed by 5 bases and V by 6 bases; bases with no gene match: 15. The germline CDR1 and CDR2 sequences are SEHNR and FQNEAQ (reference sequence). The CDR3 DNA sequence: TGTGCCAGCAGGGCTGGGGCAGGGGGTTCCGGGACTGAAGCTTTCTTT. Translating it yields CASRAGAGGSGTEAFF. The full variable domain, its missing parts supplied by reference TRBV7-9 and TRBJ1-1, is DTGVSQNPRHKITKRGQNVTFRCDPISEHNRLYWYRQTLGQGPEFLTYFQNEAQLEKSRLLSDRFSAERPKGSFSTLEIQRTEQGDSAMYLCASRAGAGGSGTEAFFGQGTRLTVV.

The rearrangement links TRBV7-9 to TRBJ1-5; TRBD1 agrees at 10 bases. The germline gives CDR1 SEHNR, CDR2 FQNEAQ (reference sequence). Trimming took 6 bases from V and 5 from J; bases not matched to a gene: 7. The CDR3 has 15 residues. DNA of the CDR3: TGTGCCAGCAGTCTTCCCGGGACAGGGGATCAGCCCCAGCATTTT. Translated, it gives CASSLPGTGDQPQHF. The full variable domain, in which reference TRBV7-9 and TRBJ1-5 provide the parts outside the CDR3, is DTGVSQNPRHKITKRGQNVTFRCDPISEHNRLYWYRQTLGQGPEFLTYFQNEAQLEKSRLLSDRFSAERPKGSFSTLEIQRTEQGDSAMYLCASSLPGTGDQPQHFGDGTRLSIL.

This chain links TRBV28 with TRBJ2-5; a possible D gene is TRBD2 (6 bases). The CDR3 runs to 13 residues. The V gene lost 6 bases and the J gene lost 3 bases, with 11 bases spanning the gap. The V gene's germline CDR1 is MDHEN and CDR2 SYDVKM. CDR3 in amino acids: CASREGREETQYF. The CDR3 nucleotides are TGTGCCAGCAGGGAGGGACGCGAAGAGACCCAGTACTTC.

This chain connects TRBV29-1 to TRBJ2-1; a weak D match, TRBD1 (6 bases). The ends were cut back, 4 bases at V and 5 bases at J, with 15 bases in the middle. Germline values: CDR1 SQVTM, CDR2 ANQGSEA. The CDR3 spans 14 residues. CDR3 nucleotides: TGCAGCGTTGTCGAGGGGGAGCCTCACAATGAGCAGTTCTTC. It codes for CSVVEGEPHNEQFF.

The chain combines TRBV10-1 with TRBJ2-1; D might be TRBD2 (7 bases). V was clipped by 3 bases and J by 9 bases, with 21 bases between them. Germline V gives CDR1 WNHNN, CDR2 SYGVQD (reference sequence). The CDR3 length is 16 residues. The CDR3 loop is CASSDPGVGQRGEQFF. Written as DNA, the CDR3 is TGCGCCAGCAGTGACCCGGGGGTAGGACAGCGGGGTGAGCAGTTCTTC.

The rearrangement links TRBV10-3 to TRBJ2-2, with 8 bases identical to TRBD1. With V trimmed by 6 bases and J by 3 bases, 3 bases remained unmatched. CDR1 is ENHRY and CDR2 is SYGVKD in the germline V gene. This CDR3 has 14 amino acids. CDR3 sequence reads: CAISEDRDTGELFF. The DNA of the CDR3 is TGTGCCATCAGCGAGGACAGGGACACCGGGGAGCTGTTTTTT.

CDR3 loop: CASSLVSGRAQASTDTQYF. In DNA form, the CDR3 reads TGCGCCAGCAGCTTGGTCAGCGGGAGAGCCCAGGCTAGCACAGATACGCAGTATTTT. V and J are TRBV5-1 and TRBJ2-3, with 8 bases lining up with TRBD2. The CDR3 has 19 amino acids. After removal of 0 bases from V and 0 bases from J, the junction contained 12 bases not matched to a gene. The germline V gene has CDR1 SGHRS and CDR2 YFSETQ. Full variable domain (remainder filled in from reference TRBV5-1 and TRBJ2-3): KAGVTQTPRYLIKTRGQQVTLSCSPISGHRSVSWYQQTPGQGLQFLFEYFSETQRNKGNFPGRFSGRQFSNSRSEMNVSTLELGDSALYLCASSLVSGRAQASTDTQYFGPGTRLTVL.

This clone was recorded a few times. The V and J genes are TRBV25-1 and TRBJ2-1, with 9 positions matching TRBD1. This CDR3 has 16 residues. Germline V gene sequence: CDR1 MGHDK, CDR2 SYGVNS. With V trimmed by 5 bases and J by 0 bases, 5 bases remained unmatched. As DNA, the CDR3 is TGTGCCAGCAGTCCCGGGACAGGGTTCTCCTACAATGAGCAGTTCTTC. Encoded protein: CASSPGTGFSYNEQFF.

The chain has TRBV5-6 and TRBJ1-2; D unclear. Germline CDR1 is SGHDT and CDR2 is YYEEEE. The CDR3 contains 14 residues. V lost 4 bases and J 2 bases, leaving 12 bases between the germline ends. In nucleotides, the CDR3 is TGTGCCAGCAGCCGCCGGTGGTCAAACTATGGCTACACCTTC. Translated, it gives CASSRRWSNYGYTF. The whole variable domain, remainder taken from reference TRBV5-6 and TRBJ1-2, is DAGVTQSPTHLIKTRGQQVTLRCSPKSGHDTVSWYQQALGQGPQFIFQYYEEEERQRGNFPDRFSGHQFPNYSSELNVNALLLGDSALYLCASSRRWSNYGYTFGSGTRLTVV.

The count of this clone is one. The chain carries TRBV9 and TRBJ1-2; 9 bases fit TRBD1. V lost 3 bases and J lost 5; bases outside the gene matches: 8. The CDR3 runs 15 residues. The germline gives CDR1 SGDLS, CDR2 YYNGEE. The DNA for the CDR3 is TGTGCCAGCAGCGCCCTCGGGACAGGGATATATGGCTACACCTTC. Its translation: CASSALGTGIYGYTF.

In its sample, this clone was seen a few times. V and J are TRBV4-1 and TRBJ2-3, with 7 bases fitting TRBD2. The germline V gene has CDR1 MGHRA and CDR2 YSYEKL. V gave up 0 bases and J gave up 2 bases; unmatched junction bases: 14. There are 19 residues in the CDR3. The CDR3 protein is CASSQDMASGEALTDTQYF. CDR3 in DNA: TGCGCCAGCAGCCAAGATATGGCTAGCGGTGAGGCCCTCACAGATACGCAGTATTTT.

This clone was recorded only once. The rearrangement uses TRBV2 and TRBJ2-7; 11 bases fit TRBD1. This CDR3 has 15 residues. J gave up 2 bases and V 6 bases, and 6 bases lay outside the gene matches. Germline V CDR1 and CDR2: SNHLY, FYNNEI. The CDR3 region has the DNA TGTGCCAGCAGGGACAGGGGGCGCGGAACCTACGAGCAGTACTTC. This codes for CASRDRGRGTYEQYF.

The J gene is TRBJ1-2, the V gene TRBV20-1; D remains ambiguous. The length of the CDR3 is 11 residues. Trimming cost V 6 bases and J 3 bases, with 8 bases left between them. Germline V lookup: CDR1 DFQATT, CDR2 SNEGSKA (reference sequence). In DNA form, the CDR3 reads TGCAGTGCGGGCAGCTACTATGGCTACACCTTC. Amino acid sequence: CSAGSYYGYTF.

The chain carries TRBV10-3 and TRBJ2-1; 7 bases agree with TRBD2. V lost 8 bases, J lost 5 bases, and 3 bases stayed unmatched. This CDR3 has 12 amino acids. CDR1 is ENHRY and CDR2 is SYGVKD in the germline V gene. CDR3 DNA: TGTGCCATCCGGGACTATAACAATGAGCAGTTCTTC. It specifies CAIRDYNNEQFF.

The chain combines TRBV11-2 with TRBJ1-2, with unresolved D. The V gene's germline CDR1 is SGHAT and CDR2 FQNNGV. The V end lost 4 bases, the J end lost 4 bases, and 4 bases lay between the germline ends. The CDR3 has 11 residues. CDR3 sequence: CASSSLYGYTF. The CDR3 nucleotides are TGTGCCAGCAGCTCCCTCTATGGCTACACCTTC.

The chain is built from TRBV11-2 and TRBJ2-7, with TRBD1 matching over 7 bases. Germline V gives CDR1 SGHAT, CDR2 FQNNGV. The trim removed 5 bases at V and 5 bases at J, leaving 3 bases unmatched. The CDR3 length is 12 residues. The CDR3 sequence: CASSMTGNEQYF. The CDR3 DNA is TGTGCCAGCAGCATGACAGGGAACGAGCAGTACTTC.

The chain joins TRBV19 to TRBJ2-7, with TRBD2 identical over 9 bases. The CDR3 is made up of 14 amino acids. From germline, CDR1 is LNHDA and CDR2 SQIVND (reference sequence). After removal of 6 bases from V and 2 bases from J, the junction contained 5 bases not matched to a gene. CDR3 nucleotides: TGTGCCAGTAGCTTAGCGGGGGAAACCTACGAGCAGTACTTC. Translating it yields CASSLAGETYEQYF.

The V call is TRBV19, the J call TRBJ2-5, with 10 nucleotides matching TRBD1. V was clipped by 4 bases and J by 0 bases; unmatched bases: 5. CDR3 length: 16 amino acids. Germline lookup yields CDR1 LNHDA and CDR2 SQIVND (reference sequence). The CDR3 DNA follows: TGTGCCAGTAGTACGAGGGACAGGGGCTACCAAGAGACCCAGTACTTC. It translates to CASSTRDRGYQETQYF.

The chain employs TRBV14 and TRBJ2-1; a weak D match, TRBD1 (6 bases). The germline CDR1 and CDR2 sequences are SGHDN and FVKESK. V was cut by 2 bases and J by 8 bases, with 13 bases left in between. This CDR3 has 14 amino acids. For the CDR3, the DNA is TGTGCCAGCAGCCAACGACAGGTGCGTGATGAGCAGTTCTTC. As protein: CASSQRQVRDEQFF.

The V gene is TRBV9, the J gene TRBJ2-5, with a tentative D call TRBD2 (6 bases). Trimming shortened V by 4 bases and J by 5 bases, and 15 bases separated the two germline ends. The CDR3 is 14 residues long. Looked up from germline, CDR1 is SGDLS and CDR2 is YYNGEE. The CDR3 loop reads CASSQRAGWETQYF. CDR3 DNA: TGTGCCAGCAGCCAAAGGGCGGGGTGGGAGACCCAGTACTTC.